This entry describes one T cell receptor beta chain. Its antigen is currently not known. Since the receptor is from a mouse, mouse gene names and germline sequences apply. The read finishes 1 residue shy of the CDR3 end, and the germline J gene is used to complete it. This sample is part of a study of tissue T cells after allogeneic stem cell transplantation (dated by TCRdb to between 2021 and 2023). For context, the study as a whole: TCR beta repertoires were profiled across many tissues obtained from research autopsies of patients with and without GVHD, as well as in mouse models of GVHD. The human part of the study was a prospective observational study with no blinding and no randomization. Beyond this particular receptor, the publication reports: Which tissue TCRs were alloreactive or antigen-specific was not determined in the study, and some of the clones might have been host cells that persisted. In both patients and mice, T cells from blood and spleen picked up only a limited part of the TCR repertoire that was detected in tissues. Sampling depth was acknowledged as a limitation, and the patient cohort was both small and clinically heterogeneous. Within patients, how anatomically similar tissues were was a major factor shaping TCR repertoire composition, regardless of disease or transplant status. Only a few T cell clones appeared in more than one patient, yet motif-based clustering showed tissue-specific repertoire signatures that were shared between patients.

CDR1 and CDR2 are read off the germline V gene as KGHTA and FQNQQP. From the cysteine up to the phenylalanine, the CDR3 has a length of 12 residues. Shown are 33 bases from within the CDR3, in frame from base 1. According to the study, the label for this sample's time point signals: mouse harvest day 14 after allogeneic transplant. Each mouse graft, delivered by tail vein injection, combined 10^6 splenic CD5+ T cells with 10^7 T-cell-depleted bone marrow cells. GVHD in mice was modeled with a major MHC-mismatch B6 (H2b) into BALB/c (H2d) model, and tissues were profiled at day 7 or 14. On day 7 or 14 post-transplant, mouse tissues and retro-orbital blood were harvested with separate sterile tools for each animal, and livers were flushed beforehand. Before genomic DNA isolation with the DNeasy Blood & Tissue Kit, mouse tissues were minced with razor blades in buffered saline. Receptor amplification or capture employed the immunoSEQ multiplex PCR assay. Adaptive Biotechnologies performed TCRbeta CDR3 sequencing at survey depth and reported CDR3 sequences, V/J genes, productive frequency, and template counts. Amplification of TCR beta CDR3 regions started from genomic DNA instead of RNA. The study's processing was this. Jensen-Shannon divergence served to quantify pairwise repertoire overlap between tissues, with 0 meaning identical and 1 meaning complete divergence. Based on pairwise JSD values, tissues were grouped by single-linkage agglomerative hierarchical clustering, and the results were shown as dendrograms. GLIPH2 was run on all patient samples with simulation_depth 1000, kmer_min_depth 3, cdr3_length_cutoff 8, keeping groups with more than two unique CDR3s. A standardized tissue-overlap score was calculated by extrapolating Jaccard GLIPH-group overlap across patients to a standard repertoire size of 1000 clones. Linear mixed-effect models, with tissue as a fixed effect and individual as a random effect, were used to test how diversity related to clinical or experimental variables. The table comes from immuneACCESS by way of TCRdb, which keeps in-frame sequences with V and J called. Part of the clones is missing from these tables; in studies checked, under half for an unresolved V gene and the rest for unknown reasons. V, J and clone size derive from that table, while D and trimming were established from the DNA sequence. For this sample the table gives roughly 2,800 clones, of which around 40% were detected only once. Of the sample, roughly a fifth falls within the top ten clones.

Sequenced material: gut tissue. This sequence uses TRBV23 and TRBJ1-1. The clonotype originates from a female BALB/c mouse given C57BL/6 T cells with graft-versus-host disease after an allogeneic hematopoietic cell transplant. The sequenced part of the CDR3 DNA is TGCTCCAGCAGTCAATCCGGTGGAGAAGTCTTC. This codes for CSSSQSGGEVF. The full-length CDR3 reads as CSSSQSGGEVFF.